The 6 T cell receptor beta chains below were found in one sample sequenced in a study of CD8+ T cells in alopecia areata. Extraction and reverse transcription of RNA yielded cDNA as the sequencing template. Clones were sequenced by immunoSEQ multiplex PCR, and TCRdb holds only the in-frame ones, with some missing. In the table there are 110,000 to 150,000 clones, approximately 50% of which are singletons. The specimen comprised CD4+ T cells sorted from blood, sampled at week 0. The receptor source for this set is a human donor with alopecia areata.

V and J are TRBV6-6 and TRBJ2-6, with 7 bases matching TRBD1. V gave up 6 bases and J gave up 1 base; unmatched junction bases: 6. The CDR3 is made up of 16 amino acids. Germline CDR1 is MNHNY and CDR2 is SVGAGI (reference sequence). The CDR3 DNA follows: TGTGCCAGCAGCGGGACAGAATTATCTGGGGCCAACGTCCTGACTTTC. This gives the protein CASSGTELSGANVLTF.

The V gene is TRBV18, the J gene TRBJ2-3; no clear D gene. CDR3 length: 15 residues. Germline V gene sequence: CDR1 KGHSH, CDR2 LQKENI. V was cut by 2 bases and J by 2 bases, with 11 bases left in between. CDR3 sequence reads: CASSPMYGNTDTQYF. CDR3 sequence (DNA): TGTGCCAGCTCACCAATGTATGGAAACACAGATACGCAGTATTTT. The full variable domain, rest sourced from reference TRBV18 and TRBJ2-3, is NAGVMQNPRHLVRRRGQEARLRCSPMKGHSHVYWYRQLPEEGLKFMVYLQKENIIDESGMPKERFSAEFPKEGPSILRIQQVVRGDSAAYFCASSPMYGNTDTQYFGPGTRLTVL.

The chain carries TRBV27 and TRBJ1-1; D is perhaps TRBD1 (6 bases). The germline V gene encodes CDR1 MNHEY and CDR2 SMNVEV (reference sequence). This CDR3 has 12 residues. The germline V and J ends were trimmed by 6 bases and 9 bases, with 14 bases remaining between them. The CDR3 nucleotides read TGTGCCAGCAGCCCAAGGGACACGCAAGCTTTCTTT. Translated: CASSPRDTQAFF.

This clone has just a few counts. The chain combines TRBV2 with TRBJ2-1, with D possibly TRBD2 on 5 matching bases. V was pared by 2 bases and J by 9 bases, with 8 bases between. This CDR3 spans 12 amino acids. Germline lookup yields CDR1 SNHLY and CDR2 FYNNEI. The CDR3 bases are TGTGCCAGCAGTGAATGGGGAGTTGAGCAGTTCTTC. It codes for CASSEWGVEQFF.

The V call is TRBV15, the J call TRBJ1-5, with D hard to call. V lost 0 bases, J lost 4 bases, and 7 bases lay in between. This CDR3 is built from 14 residues. From germline, CDR1 is LNHNV and CDR2 YYDKDF (reference sequence). CDR3 in DNA: TGTGCCACCAGCAGAGACCGAATAAATCAGCCCCAGCATTTT. Translated, it gives CATSRDRINQPQHF.

V gene TRBV19 combines with J gene TRBJ1-1; D uncertain. Trimming left V 6 bases short and J 1 base short, with 6 bases between. The CDR3 is made up of 12 amino acids. Germline assignment: CDR1 LNHDA and CDR2 SQIVND (reference sequence). CDR3 protein: CASSARNTEAFF. CDR3 DNA sequence: TGTGCCAGTAGCGCTCGGAACACTGAAGCTTTCTTT.